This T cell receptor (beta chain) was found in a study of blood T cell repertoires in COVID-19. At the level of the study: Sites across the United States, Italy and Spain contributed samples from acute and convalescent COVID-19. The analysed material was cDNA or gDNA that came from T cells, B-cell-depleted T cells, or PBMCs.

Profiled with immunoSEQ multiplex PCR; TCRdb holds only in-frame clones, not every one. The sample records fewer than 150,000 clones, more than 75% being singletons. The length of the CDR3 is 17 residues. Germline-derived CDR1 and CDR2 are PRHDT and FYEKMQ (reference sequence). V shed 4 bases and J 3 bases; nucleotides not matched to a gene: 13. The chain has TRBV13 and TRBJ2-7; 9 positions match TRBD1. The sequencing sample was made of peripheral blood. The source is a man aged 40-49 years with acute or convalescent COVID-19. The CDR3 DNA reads TGTGCCAGCAGCTCTCAATCAGGAGACAGGGGGGTCTACGAGCAGTACTTC. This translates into CASSSQSGDRGVYEQYF.